These T cell receptor beta chains were read from a single sample in a study of shared clonotypes between healthy human individuals. Some clones are missing from TCRdb's copy, which holds only in-frame ones; the method was immunoSEQ multiplex PCR. Here the sample spans around 2,100,000 clones, approximately 95% being singletons. Sequencing input: naive CD8+ T cells sorted from blood. The receptors come from a man younger than 30 in good health. Both conserved end residues are part of each CDR3. D genes are given only for firm matches.

TRBJ2-3,-,TRBV19,CASSPRGTDTQYF,TGTGCCAGTAGCCCCCGGGGGACAGATACGCAGTATTTT
TRBJ2-1,TRBD2,TRBV30,CAWSGTSGGSSYNEQFF,TGTGCCTGGAGTGGGACTAGCGGGGGGAGCTCCTACAATGAGCAGTTCTTC
TRBJ2-5,-,TRBV11-2,CASSTWTIPETQYF,TGTGCCAGCAGCACTTGGACAATCCCGGAGACCCAGTACTTC
TRBJ2-3,-,TRBV4-1,CASSQEGFADTQYF,TGCGCCAGCAGCCAAGAGGGGTTCGCAGATACGCAGTATTTT
TRBJ1-2,-,TRBV9,CASSVGGDGVYGYTF,TGTGCCAGCAGCGTAGGAGGGGACGGGGTTTATGGCTACACCTTC
TRBJ2-7,TRBD2,TRBV29-1,CSVGLASSYEQYF,TGCAGCGTTGGACTAGCGAGCTCCTACGAGCAGTACTTC
TRBJ1-1,-,TRBV6-5,CASSRDSYVGVFF,TGTGCCAGCAGCCGTGACAGTTACGTGGGGGTTTTCTTT
TRBJ1-3,-,TRBV13,CASSQSSSWGGNTIYF,TGTGCCAGCAGCCAATCCTCCTCCTGGGGTGGAAACACCATATATTTT
TRBJ2-7,TRBD1,TRBV27,CASSSGTGGYEQYF,TGTGCCAGCAGTAGCGGGACAGGGGGGTACGAGCAGTACTTC
TRBJ2-3,-,TRBV29-1,CSVEGQRQTDTQYF,TGCAGCGTTGAAGGTCAGAGGCAAACAGATACGCAGTATTTT